This T cell receptor beta chain was identified in a study of CD8+ T cells in alopecia areata. Trimming took off 3 bases at V and 2 bases at J, with 2 bases between the two ends. CDR1 MGHDK and CDR2 SYGVNS come from the germline V gene. The CDR3 spans 11 residues. In each case, RNA was isolated and then reverse transcribed into cDNA as the sequencing template. Clones were sequenced by immunoSEQ multiplex PCR, and TCRdb holds only the in-frame ones, with some missing. The sample includes 150,000 to 200,000 clones, about 72% of them seen just once. This clonotype originated in a human donor with alopecia areata. Sequencing used CD8+ T cells sorted from blood, obtained at week 0. The rearrangement uses TRBV25-1 and TRBJ2-7; D gene ambiguous. This CDR3 reads CASSETYEQYF. CDR3 DNA sequence: TGTGCCAGCAGTGAGACCTACGAGCAGTACTTC.